The T cell receptor (beta chain) described here comes from a study of blood T cells in healthy people across ages. Primed by a sample-barcoded 5' primer and a J-beta primer mix, a second PCR proceeded for roughly 7 to 11 cycles. Every molecule of cDNA carried a tag from a template-switch adaptor with 12 random nucleotides. TCRdb analysed the 5' RACE reads with MiXCR anew, one entry per CDR3 protein. The sample lists fewer than 2,000,000 distinct CDR3 sequences; approximately 39% were seen once. CDR3 length: 17 amino acids. J gave up 5 bases and V 2 bases, and 11 bases lay outside the gene matches. In germline, CDR1 is SGHTA, CDR2 FQGNSA.

The chain recombines TRBV7-2 with TRBJ2-3; the match to TRBD1 covers 9 bases. Material for sequencing was blood. This clonotype was obtained from a human donor in good health. The CDR3 sequence: CASSLQTGGAAEDTQYF. The CDR3, as DNA: TGTGCCAGCAGCTTACAAACAGGGGGCGCTGCAGAAGATACGCAGTATTTT. Looking up the rest from reference TRBV7-2 and TRBJ2-3 gives the full variable domain: GAGVSQSPSNKVTEKGKDVELRCDPISGHTALYWYRQSLGQGLEFLIYFQGNSAPDKSGLPSDRFSAERTGGSVSTLTIQRTQQEDSAVYLCASSLQTGGAAEDTQYFGPGTRLTVL.